This T cell receptor (beta chain) was recovered during a study of T and B cells in COVID-19 patients. Across the study: Peripheral blood came from COVID-19 patients with active infection or after recovery. The recovered patients had mostly mild to moderate COVID-19 with outpatient management. In the active-infection cohort, 18 of 20 patients had comorbidities linked to unfavorable COVID-19 outcome.

TRB rearrangements were amplified by multiplex PCR with BIOMED2 TRB-A/B primers. Via MiXCR, TCRdb re-called the multiplex PCR reads, giving one row per CDR3 protein. The data contain 6,000 or so distinct CDR3 sequences, 25% to 30% of them seen just once; the ten biggest clones take up around 11%. The CDR3 spans 14 residues. Looked up from germline, CDR1 is DFQATT and CDR2 is SNEGSKA (reference sequence). V shed 3 bases, J shed 4 bases, and the junction held 4 bases outside the gene matches. From blood, 250-500 ng of genomic DNA served as TRB template. This TCR derives from a human donor with active COVID-19. The chain couples TRBV20-1 to TRBJ1-4; the match to TRBD1 covers 8 bases. The sample comprised blood. This CDR3 is CSARPGQVNEKLFF. In DNA form, the CDR3 reads TGCAGTGCTAGGCCGGGACAGGTTAATGAAAAACTGTTTTTT.